Here is one TCR beta chain with its context. The clone's antigen remains unknown. No base-level quality is on record; no much larger clone is a single base apart. The data were taken from a study of blood T cell repertoires in COVID-19 (TCRdb year 2020). Turning to the overall study: Samples covering the acute and convalescent phases of COVID-19 were provided by collaborators in the United States, Italy and Spain. The prospective study material was composed of cDNA or gDNA derived from T cells, B-cell-depleted T cells, or PBMCs. Samples came from the ongoing ImmuneRACE study (first 160 participants) plus 1,254 subjects from 6 global collaborators. Sample metadata almost always included a de-identified subject ID, COVID-19 status, age in years and sex. The dataset comprised deeply sampled blood TCRbeta repertoires from subjects exposed to, actively infected with, or recovered from COVID-19. A freely available public database, intended as a resource for researchers studying the immune response to SARS-CoV-2, is where the repertoires were released. Where available, HLA class I and class II types were taken from metadata supplied by the sample provider and were not determined by assay-based typing.

The CDR3 holds 16 amino acids from the cysteine to the phenylalanine. This entry keeps only the CDR3 DNA: 48 bases, framed from base 1. Deletion took 1 base off V and 0 bases off J, with a span of 9 bases between the germline ends. CDR1 and CDR2 are read off the germline V gene (reference sequence) as SSHAT and FNYEAQ. Each collaborating institution followed its own protocols to collect whole blood in K2EDTA tubes. For TCRbeta analysis, collaborators shipped samples in one of three forms: frozen whole blood, isolated PBMCs, or DNA extracted from either of those sample types. The immunoSEQ Assay, a bias-controlled multiplex PCR, was used to amplify TCRbeta CDR3 regions from genomic DNA. The study's processing was this. The number of nucleated cells in each sample was estimated by amplification of reference gene primers within the assay. To quantify the absolute abundance of each unique TCRbeta CDR3 rearrangement, sequence reads were collapsed and filtered. For each sample, productive Simpson clonality was calculated as the square root of Simpson's diversity index over productive rearrangements. Not all clones reach the TCRdb copy of this immuneACCESS table, which keeps in-frame sequences only. Checked studies attribute under half of the gap to unresolved V genes and leave the rest unexplained. D and trimming come from the DNA, and the V and J calls and clone size come from that table. The sample contains about 190,000 clones, roughly 90% of them found a single time. Together, the top ten hold 5.5% to 7.5% of the sample.

What the work shows at the level of the full study, not this receptor alone: How much clinical and demographic metadata was included differed by source and by participant, and the metadata was provided uncurated.

The TCR was taken from a man aged 40-49 years with acute or convalescent COVID-19. Sequencing used peripheral blood. The V gene is TRBV7-7 and the J gene is TRBJ2-2, with TRBD2 perhaps the D gene, on 6 matching bases. The sequenced DNA is TGTGCCAGCAGCTTAGGTCGGGGGTCGAACACCGGGGAGCTGTTTTTT. Translated, it reads CASSLGRGSNTGELFF.